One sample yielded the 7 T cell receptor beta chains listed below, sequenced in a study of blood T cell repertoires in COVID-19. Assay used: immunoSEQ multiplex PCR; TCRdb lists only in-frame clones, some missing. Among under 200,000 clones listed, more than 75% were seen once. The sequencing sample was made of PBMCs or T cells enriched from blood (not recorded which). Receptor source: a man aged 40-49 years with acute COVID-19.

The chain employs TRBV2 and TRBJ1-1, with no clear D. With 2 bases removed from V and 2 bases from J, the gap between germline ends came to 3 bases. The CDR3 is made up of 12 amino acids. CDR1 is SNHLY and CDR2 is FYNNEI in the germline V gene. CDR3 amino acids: CASSELNTEAFF. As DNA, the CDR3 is TGTGCCAGCAGTGAACTAAACACTGAAGCTTTCTTT.

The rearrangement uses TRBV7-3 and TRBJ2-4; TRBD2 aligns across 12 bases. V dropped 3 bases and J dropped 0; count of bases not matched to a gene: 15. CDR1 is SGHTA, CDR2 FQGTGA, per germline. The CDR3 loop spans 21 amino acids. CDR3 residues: CASSFTRASGRGDIAKNIQYF. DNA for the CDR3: TGTGCCAGCAGCTTTACCCGGGCTAGCGGGAGGGGGGATATAGCCAAAAACATTCAGTACTTC.

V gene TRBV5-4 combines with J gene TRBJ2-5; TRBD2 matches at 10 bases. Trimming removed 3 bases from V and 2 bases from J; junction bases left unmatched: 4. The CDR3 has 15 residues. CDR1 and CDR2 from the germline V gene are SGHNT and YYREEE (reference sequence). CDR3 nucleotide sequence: TGTGCCAGCAGCTATGGAGCGGGAGGGCAAGAGACCCAGTACTTC. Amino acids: CASSYGAGGQETQYF.

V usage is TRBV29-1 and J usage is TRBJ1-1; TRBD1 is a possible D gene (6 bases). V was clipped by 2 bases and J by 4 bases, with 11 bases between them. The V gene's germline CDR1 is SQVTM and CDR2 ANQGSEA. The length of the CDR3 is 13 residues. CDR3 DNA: TGCAGCGTTGAATACAGGGCGGCCACTGAAGCTTTCTTT. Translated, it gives CSVEYRAATEAFF.

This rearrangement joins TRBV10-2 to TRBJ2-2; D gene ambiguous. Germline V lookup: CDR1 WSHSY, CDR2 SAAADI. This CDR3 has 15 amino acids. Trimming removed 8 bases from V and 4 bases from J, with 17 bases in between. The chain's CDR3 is CASSASRRGTGELFF. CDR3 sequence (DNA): TGCGCCAGCTCTGCGTCCCGGCGCGGCACCGGGGAGCTGTTTTTT.

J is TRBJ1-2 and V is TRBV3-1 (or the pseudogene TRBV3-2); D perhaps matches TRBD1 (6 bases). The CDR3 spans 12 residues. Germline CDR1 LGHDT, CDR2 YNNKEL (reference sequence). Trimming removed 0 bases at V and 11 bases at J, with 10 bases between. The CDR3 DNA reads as TGTGCCAGCAGCCAAGATATGAGGGGGTACACCTTC. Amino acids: CASSQDMRGYTF.

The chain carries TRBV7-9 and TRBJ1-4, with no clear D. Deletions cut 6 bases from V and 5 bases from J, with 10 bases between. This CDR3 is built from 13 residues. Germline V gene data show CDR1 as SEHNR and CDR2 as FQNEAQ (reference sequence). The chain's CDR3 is CASREDANEKLFF. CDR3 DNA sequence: TGTGCCAGCAGAGAGGATGCAAATGAAAAACTGTTTTTT.